Described below is a single TCR beta chain sequence and its context. The record originates from a study of control samples from healthy donors and cancer patients. Libraries were prepared by immunoSEQ multiplex PCR; TCRdb keeps only in-frame clonotypes and omits some of them. This sample has approximately 35,000 clones; approximately 94% occur once, and the top ten carry 1.7%. The germline V gene encodes CDR1 SGHRS and CDR2 YFSETQ. The ends lost 4 bases at V and 1 base at J; junction bases unmatched: 4. The CDR3 totals 15 residues. This chain links TRBV5-1 with TRBJ1-1, with 10 bases identical to TRBD1. The sample consisted of PBMCs. The TCR sequence derives from a man aged 35 to 55 with colorectal cancer. The CDR3 DNA reads TGCGCCAGCAGCCCCAGGACAGGGGGGAACACTGAAGCTTTCTTT. Translation gives CASSPRTGGNTEAFF.